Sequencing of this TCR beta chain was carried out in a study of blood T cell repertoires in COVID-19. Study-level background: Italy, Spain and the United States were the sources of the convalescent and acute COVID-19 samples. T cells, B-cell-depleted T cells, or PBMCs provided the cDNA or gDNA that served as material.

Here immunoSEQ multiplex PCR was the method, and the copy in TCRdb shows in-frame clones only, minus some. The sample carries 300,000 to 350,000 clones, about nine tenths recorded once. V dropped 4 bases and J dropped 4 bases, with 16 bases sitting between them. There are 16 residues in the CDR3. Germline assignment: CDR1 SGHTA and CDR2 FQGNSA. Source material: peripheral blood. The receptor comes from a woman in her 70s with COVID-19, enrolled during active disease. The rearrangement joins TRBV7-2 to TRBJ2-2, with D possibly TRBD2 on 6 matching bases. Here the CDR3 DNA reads TGTGCCAGCAGCTCCCCGGGGAGGCGGGGCACCGGGGAGCTGTTTTTT. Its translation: CASSSPGRRGTGELFF.